One and the same sample provided the 2 T cell receptor beta chains below, sequenced in a study of blood T cell repertoires in COVID-19. Clones were sequenced by immunoSEQ multiplex PCR, and TCRdb holds only the in-frame ones, with some missing. The top ten clones hold 8.4% of a sample with about 150,000 clones, around 86% of them seen once. The sample comprised peripheral blood. The receptors stem from an older woman with active or convalescent COVID-19.

This clone has only one observation. The chain uses TRBV28 and TRBJ2-1; 7 bases agree with TRBD2. Germline CDR1 is MDHEN and CDR2 is SYDVKM. The CDR3 spans 22 residues. After removal of 6 bases from V and 5 bases from J, the junction contained 31 bases not matched to a gene. The CDR3 nucleotides read TGTGCCAGCAGGTTTCCTACCTGGGAGCGTCCGGGGGTGGGGCGGGAGAACAATGAGCAGTTCTTC. It encodes CASRFPTWERPGVGRENNEQFF.

This clone came up a few times. V usage is TRBV7-2 and J usage is TRBJ2-1; 10 bases match TRBD2. Germline assignment: CDR1 SGHTA and CDR2 FQGNSA. The CDR3 length is 14 residues. J lost 8 bases, V lost 4 bases, and 5 bases had no gene match. The CDR3 DNA reads as TGTGCCAGCAGCTATTACGGGACTAGCGATGAGCAGTTCTTC. It is translated as CASSYYGTSDEQFF.